This T cell receptor (beta chain) was recovered during a study of graft-versus-host responses after intestinal transplantation. Trimming took 2 bases from V and 1 from J; bases not matched to a gene: 5. The germline V gene encodes CDR1 SGHTS and CDR2 YDEGEE. There are 15 residues in the CDR3. This table comes from immunoSEQ multiplex PCR, and its TCRdb copy is limited to in-frame clones, with some not included. The sample shows almost 55,000 clones, 91% of them seen only once. The source was PBMCs, collected roughly 660 days after intestinal transplant. The TCR sequence derives from a human patient who received an intestinal transplant, so some T cells may come from the graft donor. This chain uses TRBV5-8 with TRBJ2-7, with 8 bases aligning to TRBD2. CDR3 bases: TGTGCCAGCAGCTTTCCCGCGGGGGGTTCCTACGAGCAGTACTTC. This translates into CASSFPAGGSYEQYF. The complete variable domain, with remaining parts taken from reference TRBV5-8 and TRBJ2-7, reads EAGVTQSPTHLIKTRGQQATLRCSPISGHTSVYWYQQALGLGLQFLLWYDEGEERNRGNFPPRFSGRQFPNYSSELNVNALELEDSALYLCASSFPAGGSYEQYFGPGTRLTVT.